This T cell receptor beta chain appears in the sequencing data of a study of control samples from healthy donors and cancer patients. Sequenced by immunoSEQ multiplex PCR; TCRdb stores in-frame clones only, minus some. The repertoire has around 130,000 clones, under 90% of them found once; the top ten carry just over 7.5%. Material for sequencing was PBMCs. This clonotype was obtained from a man aged 45-65 years with head and neck cancer.

The CDR3 is CASSFRGLAVMEQFF. In DNA form, the CDR3 reads TGTGCCAGCAGTTTTCGTGGGCTAGCGGTTATGGAGCAGTTCTTC. The rearrangement joins TRBV6-2 or TRBV6-3 to TRBJ2-1; 7 bases map to TRBD2. The CDR3 has 15 residues. V lost 4 bases, J lost 10 bases, and 13 bases stayed unmatched. Germline V CDR1 and CDR2: MNHEY, SVGEGT.